This T cell receptor beta chain was identified in a study of CD8+CD57+ T cells in acquired aplastic anemia. Patients sequenced had flow cytometry evidence of CD8+CD57+ cell expansion. Patients were treatment-naive when blood was sampled. On this clonotype itself: Antigen specificity is unknown.

Study-wide findings and caveats: Controls did not differ significantly from patients in CD8+ Simpson's diversity. Patients and controls were found to share 25 to 30 CD8+ CDR3 sequences.

It was genomic DNA that served as the template for profiling TCR beta VDJ and CDR3. TCRdb re-called the reads with MiXCR, one entry per CDR3 protein. Altogether 75,000 to 80,000 distinct CDR3 sequences are present, under 80% being singletons, with the ten largest covering around 80%. Germline V lookup: CDR1 WSHSY, CDR2 SAAADI. This CDR3 contains 13 residues. V shed 8 bases and J 6 bases; nucleotides not matched to a gene: 4. Sequenced input: sorted CD4+, CD8+, or CD8+CD57+ T cells (not recorded which) from PBMCs. The rearrangement uses TRBV10-2 and TRBJ1-2; 12 nucleotides agree with TRBD1. This clonotype was obtained from a human donor with aplastic anemia. CDR3 protein: CASGDRGLDGYTF. The CDR3 coding sequence is TGCGCCAGCGGGGACAGGGGGCTGGATGGCTACACCTTC.